This TCR beta chain was sequenced during a study of OX40 agonist ivuxolimab in advanced cancers. As for the study in general: Hepatocellular carcinoma, melanoma, renal cell or head and neck cancer affected the dose-escalation patients. The study, taken as a whole, reports: There was clonal expansion of CD4+ and CD8+ blood T cells by week 6 at 0.1 to 3.0 mg/kg.

The V gene lost 7 bases and the J gene lost 3 bases, with 17 bases spanning the gap. Germline-derived CDR1 and CDR2 are MNHNS and SASEGT. This CDR3 region has 15 residues. Generated by immunoSEQ multiplex PCR, the TCRdb table keeps only in-frame clones and is missing some. The table records about 86,000 clones, about 83% of them present only once. Points on this clone: Its antigen is unknown.

Source: CD4+ or CD8+ T cells sorted from blood, taken in a trial of the OX40 agonist ivuxolimab. This receptor was obtained from an adult with an advanced solid tumor such as melanoma, head and neck, liver or kidney cancer. The chain is built from TRBV6-1 and TRBJ2-3; either TRBD1 or TRBD2 may fit D (6 bases each). The CDR3 loop reads CASTLGGGGTDTQYF. For the CDR3, the DNA is TGTGCCAGCACCCTAGGGGGAGGAGGGACAGATACGCAGTATTTT.